Each of the 12 T cell receptor beta chains below was sequenced from the same sample in a study of cytomegalovirus exposure and HLA in healthy donors. PCR used 60 Vbeta primers and 13 Jbeta primers. Some clones are missing from TCRdb's copy, which holds only in-frame ones; the method was immunoSEQ multiplex PCR. The data show a few hundred thousand clones, with over 75% seen just once and about 1.8% held by the top ten. The material sequenced was PBMCs. The receptors were gathered from a man aged 18 to 29 in good health and CMV-seronegative.

This chain uses TRBV5-1 with TRBJ2-1, with TRBD1 matching over 9 bases. The germline V gene encodes CDR1 SGHRS and CDR2 YFSETQ. Trimming at V came to 3 bases and at J to 7 bases, leaving 11 bases not matched to a gene. This CDR3 is 16 amino acids long. CDR3 nucleotides: TGCGCCAGCAGCTCCCAAACAGGGGGCGGAATGAATGAGCAGTTCTTC. Translated: CASSSQTGGGMNEQFF.

The V call is TRBV6-5, the J call TRBJ1-2; D might be TRBD1 (5 bases). V was trimmed by 0 bases and J by 3 bases, leaving 8 bases between them. The CDR3 runs 14 residues. Germline V gene data show CDR1 as MNHEY and CDR2 as SVGAGI. CDR3: CASSYSWGDYGYTF. The CDR3, as DNA: TGTGCCAGCAGTTACTCGTGGGGGGACTATGGCTACACCTTC.

V gene TRBV27 combines with J gene TRBJ2-1, with 9 positions matching TRBD2. This CDR3 spans 18 amino acids. V lost 6 bases, J lost 4 bases, and 16 bases stayed unmatched. Germline CDR1 MNHEY, CDR2 SMNVEV (reference sequence). CDR3 residues: CASSQLLAGLDLYNEQFF. The CDR3 region has the DNA TGTGCCAGCAGCCAACTCCTAGCGGGGTTGGATCTATACAATGAGCAGTTCTTC.

This chain connects TRBV18 to TRBJ1-2, with D perhaps TRBD1 (5 bases). The V gene's germline CDR1 is KGHSH and CDR2 LQKENI. The V gene lost 3 bases and the J gene lost 8 bases, with 13 bases spanning the gap. The CDR3 is 13 amino acids. CDR3 sequence: CASSPMGQGGYTF. The CDR3 bases are TGTGCCAGCTCACCCATGGGGCAGGGAGGCTACACCTTC. Based on the CDR3 plus reference TRBV18 and TRBJ1-2, the full variable domain is NAGVMQNPRHLVRRRGQEARLRCSPMKGHSHVYWYRQLPEEGLKFMVYLQKENIIDESGMPKERFSAEFPKEGPSILRIQQVVRGDSAAYFCASSPMGQGGYTFGSGTRLTVV.

The chain recombines TRBV6-5 with TRBJ1-2; TRBD1 matches at 7 bases. Germline assignment: CDR1 MNHEY and CDR2 SVGAGI. Trimming removed 5 bases from V and 2 bases from J; junction bases left unmatched: 5. The CDR3 totals 14 residues. In nucleotides, the CDR3 is TGTGCCAGCAGTAGAGAGACAGGGAACTATGGCTACACCTTC. Translated: CASSRETGNYGYTF.

The chain combines TRBV5-1 with TRBJ1-1, with D maybe TRBD1 (6 bases). There are 15 residues in the CDR3. V was pared by 5 bases and J by 1 base, with 15 bases between. Per germline, CDR1 SGHRS and CDR2 YFSETQ. CDR3 loop: CASSRIDRQNTEAFF. Here the CDR3 DNA reads TGCGCCAGCAGTCGAATTGACAGGCAGAACACTGAAGCTTTCTTT.

The J gene is TRBJ2-3, the V gene TRBV11-3; tentative D call: TRBD2 (5 bases). V lost 1 base and J lost 0, with 5 bases in between. CDR3 length equals 14 residues. The germline gives CDR1 SGHNT, CDR2 YENEEA. The CDR3, as DNA: TGTGCCAGCAGCTTAGGAGGGAGCACAGATACGCAGTATTTT. Translated, it gives CASSLGGSTDTQYF.

The chain uses TRBV6-5 and TRBJ1-2, with 7 bases aligning to TRBD1. The germline V gene encodes CDR1 MNHEY and CDR2 SVGAGI. The CDR3 runs to 14 residues. V lost 4 bases to trimming and J lost 4 bases; unmatched junction nucleotides: 6. The CDR3 DNA sequence: TGTGCCAGCAGTTTTTGGGGACAGACCTATGGCTACACCTTC. Translation gives CASSFWGQTYGYTF.

The CDR3 loop reads CASSTKSFQGTQWAGELFF. For the CDR3, the DNA is TGTGCCAGCTCGACTAAGAGTTTCCAGGGGACCCAATGGGCCGGGGAGCTGTTTTTT. The gene calls are TRBV18 and TRBJ2-2; D possibly corresponds to TRBD1 (6 bases). Trimming removed 6 bases from V and 6 bases from J, with 29 bases in between. Germline CDR1 reads KGHSH; CDR2 reads LQKENI. The length of the CDR3 is 19 residues.

The chain employs TRBV6-6 and TRBJ1-3; the D is unclear. Between the trimmed V and J ends, which lost 2 bases and 1 base, there was a span of 6 bases. This CDR3 has 14 amino acids. The germline V gene has CDR1 MNHNY and CDR2 SVGAGI (reference sequence). CDR3 nucleotides: TGTGCCAGCAGTTACGAGGCTTCTGGAAACACCATATATTTT. This translates into CASSYEASGNTIYF.

The chain recombines TRBV30 with TRBJ1-2; a weak D match, TRBD1 (5 bases). From germline, CDR1 is GTSNPN and CDR2 SVGIG (reference sequence). CDR3 length: 16 residues. Trimming cost V 2 bases and J 0 bases, with 16 bases left between them. CDR3 sequence reads: CAWSFQTATANYGYTF. The CDR3 DNA sequence: TGTGCCTGGAGTTTCCAGACAGCGACAGCTAACTATGGCTACACCTTC.

The table lists this clone with a few counts. The chain recombines TRBV4-3 with TRBJ1-2, with unresolved D. CDR1 and CDR2 (germline): LGHNA, YSLEER. Trimming removed 4 bases at V and 2 bases at J, with 17 bases between. This CDR3 is 16 amino acids long. CDR3 DNA sequence: TGCGCCAGCAGCCGAGACCGGGAGCAAATAAACTATGGCTACACCTTC. This encodes CASSRDREQINYGYTF.